The rows below give T cell receptor beta chains drawn from one sample of a study of T cell changes during pregnancy in multiple sclerosis. Measured with immunoSEQ multiplex PCR; TCRdb has only the in-frame clones, and not every one. Seen here are tens of thousands of clones, 90% observed once, and the top ten hold about an eighth. The sequencing here drew on CD8+ T cells from peripheral blood mononuclear cells, taken in the first trimester of pregnancy. The receptors were gathered from a female donor with multiple sclerosis, enrolled in a pregnancy study. Both conserved end residues are part of each CDR3. Each record gives: D gene, J gene, V gene, CDR3 length, clone size, CDR3 DNA, CDR3 protein. A D gene is named only where the DNA matches it firmly. Only some rows state a clone size, as once, few, many or a class for expanded clones.

>-|TRBJ2-7|TRBV27|16|-
TGTGCCAGCAGTTTATCGGGTGGTGGGGCGAGGTACGAGCAGTACTTC
CASSLSGGGARYEQYF
>-|TRBJ1-5|TRBV27|15|-
TGTGCCAGCAGCCCGGGGGGGGCAAGCAATCAGCCCCAGCATTTT
CASSPGGASNQPQHF
>-|TRBJ1-5|TRBV7-9|15|-
TGTGCCAGCAGCGGAACAGGTTTTGGCAATCAGCCCCAGCATTTT
CASSGTGFGNQPQHF
>-|TRBJ1-3|TRBV10-3|16|-
TGTGCCATCAGTGACTATGGCAACTACTCTGGAAACACCATATATTTT
CAISDYGNYSGNTIYF
>TRBD2|TRBJ2-1|TRBV2|15|-
TGTGCCAGCAGTACCGGGACTAGCGGCTACAATGAGCAGTTCTTC
CASSTGTSGYNEQFF
>TRBD1|TRBJ2-3|TRBV28|15|-
TGTGCCAGCAGTTTGGGGACAGGGGCGACAGATACGCAGTATTTT
CASSLGTGATDTQYF
>-|TRBJ2-7|TRBV2|12|once
TGTGCCAGCAGTGGAGGACAGTACGAGCAGTACTTC
CASSGGQYEQYF
>-|TRBJ1-5|TRBV2|16|-
TGTGCCAGCAACCGACAGGCCAAGTTGGCAAATCAGCCCCAGCATTTT
CASNRQAKLANQPQHF
>TRBD1|TRBJ2-7|TRBV5-3|15|-
TGTGCCAGAAGCACCCTACAGGGGGCATTCTACGAGCAGTACTTC
CARSTLQGAFYEQYF
>TRBD2|TRBJ2-7|TRBV25-1|15|-
TGTGCCAGCAGTGAATATCCTAGCGGGAGCTACGAGCAGTACTTC
CASSEYPSGSYEQYF
>-|TRBJ2-3|TRBV7-9|13|-
TGTGCCAGCAGCACAGACAGCACAGATACGCAGTATTTT
CASSTDSTDTQYF
>TRBD2|TRBJ2-7|TRBV10-2|13|-
TGCGCCAGCACGACGGGAGGGCATGAGGAGCAGTACTTC
CASTTGGHEEQYF
>-|TRBJ2-1|TRBV7-9|17|-
TGTGCCAGCAGCTTAGAGAGGGTAGGGCCCCGGAGGGTCGAGCAGTTCTTC
CASSLERVGPRRVEQFF
>-|TRBJ2-1|TRBV7-9|15|-
TGTGCCAGCAGCCAGCTACCGGGAGATCTCAATGAGCAGTTCTTC
CASSQLPGDLNEQFF
>-|TRBJ1-5|TRBV5-1|15|-
TGCGCCAGCAGCTCCGGTAATGATAGCAATCAGCCCCAGCATTTT
CASSSGNDSNQPQHF
>-|TRBJ2-2|TRBV7-6|12|-
TGTGCCAGCAGCCCTTTTACCGGGGAGCTGTTTTTT
CASSPFTGELFF
>-|TRBJ2-1|TRBV4-1|13|once
TGCGCCAGCAGCCAAGGGGGCTTGAGCGAGCAGTTCTTC
CASSQGGLSEQFF
>-|TRBJ2-1|TRBV4-2|16|-
TGTGCCAGCAGCCAAGATATGGCGGAATCCTACAATGAGCAGTTCTTC
CASSQDMAESYNEQFF
>TRBD2|TRBJ2-1|TRBV19|16|-
TGTGCCAGTAGTAGACACCAAGCGGGAGGCCGCAGTGAGCAGTTCTTC
CASSRHQAGGRSEQFF
>-|TRBJ1-1|TRBV9|13|-
TGTGCCAGCAGCAATTTTATGAACACTGAAGCTTTCTTT
CASSNFMNTEAFF
>-|TRBJ1-4|TRBV19|14|-
TGTGCCAGTAGTGGTACTACAACTAATGAAAAACTGTTTTTT
CASSGTTTNEKLFF
>TRBD2|TRBJ2-4|TRBV7-8|19|-
TGTGCCAGCAGCTTTACCCCCTATGGCGGGAGGTCTGCCAAAAACATTCAGTACTTC
CASSFTPYGGRSAKNIQYF